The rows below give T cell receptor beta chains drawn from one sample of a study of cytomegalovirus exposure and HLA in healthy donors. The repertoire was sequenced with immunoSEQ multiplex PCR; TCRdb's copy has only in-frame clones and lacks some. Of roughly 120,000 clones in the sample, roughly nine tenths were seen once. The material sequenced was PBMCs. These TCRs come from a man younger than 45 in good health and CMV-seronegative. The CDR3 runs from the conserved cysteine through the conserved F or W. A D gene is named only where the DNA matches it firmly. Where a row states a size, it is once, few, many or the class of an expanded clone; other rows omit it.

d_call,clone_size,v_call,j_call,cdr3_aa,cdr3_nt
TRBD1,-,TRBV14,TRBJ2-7,CASSLPGQGAGHEQYF,TGTGCCAGCAGCCTCCCTGGACAGGGGGCCGGGCACGAGCAGTACTTC
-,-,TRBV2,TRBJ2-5,CASSEMRQETQYF,TGTGCCAGCAGTGAGATGAGGCAAGAGACCCAGTACTTC
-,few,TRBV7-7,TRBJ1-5,CASEGSRQPQHF,TGTGCTAGCGAGGGAAGCCGGCAGCCCCAGCATTTT
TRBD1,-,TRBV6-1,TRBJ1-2,CASSAGQKYGYTF,TGTGCCAGCAGTGCGGGACAGAAATATGGCTACACCTTC
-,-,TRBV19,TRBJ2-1,CASQFRVYYNEQFF,TGTGCCAGCCAGTTCCGGGTTTACTACAATGAGCAGTTCTTC
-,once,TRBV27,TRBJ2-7,CASSLDRLYEQYF,TGTGCCAGCAGCCTAGACAGACTCTACGAGCAGTACTTC
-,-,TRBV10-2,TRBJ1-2,CASSEGLEGYTF,TGCGCCAGCAGTGAGGGACTGGAGGGCTACACCTTC
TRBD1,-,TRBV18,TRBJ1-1,CASSPVGRRGRNTEAFF,TGTGCCAGCTCACCTGTGGGTCGCAGGGGGCGGAACACTGAAGCTTTCTTT
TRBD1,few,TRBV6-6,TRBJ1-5,CASSRTGVNQPQHF,TGTGCCAGCAGTCGGACAGGGGTCAATCAGCCCCAGCATTTT
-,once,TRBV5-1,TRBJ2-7,CASSSGLPGLNEQYF,TGCGCCAGCAGCTCGGGTCTGCCGGGTTTAAACGAGCAGTACTTC
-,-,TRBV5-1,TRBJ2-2,CASSFRVTGELFF,TGCGCCAGCAGCTTCAGGGTAACCGGGGAGCTGTTTTTT
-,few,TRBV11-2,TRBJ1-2,CASSLGPREGYGYTF,TGTGCCAGCAGCTTAGGGCCCAGGGAGGGCTATGGCTACACCTTC
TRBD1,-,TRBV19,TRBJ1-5,CASSRDRGKQPQHF,TGTGCCAGTAGTAGGGACAGGGGAAAGCAGCCCCAGCATTTT
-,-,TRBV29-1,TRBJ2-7,CSVGRSYEQYF,TGCAGCGTTGGACGGAGCTACGAGCAGTACTTC
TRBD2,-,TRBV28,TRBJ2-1,CAILGSSRGGLGYNEQFF,TGTGCCATCCTCGGGTCTAGTCGCGGGGGGCTGGGCTACAATGAGCAGTTCTTC
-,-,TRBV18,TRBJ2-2,CASSLNIRGMDTGELFF,TGTGCCAGCTCCCTTAATATAAGGGGCATGGACACCGGGGAGCTGTTTTTT
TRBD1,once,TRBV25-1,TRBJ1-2,CASTPHGTAGYTF,TGTGCCAGCACCCCCCACGGGACAGCTGGCTACACCTTC
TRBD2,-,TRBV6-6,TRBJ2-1,CASRLGAGGDNEQFF,TGTGCCAGCCGCCTAGGGGCGGGGGGAGACAATGAGCAGTTCTTC
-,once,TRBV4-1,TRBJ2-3,CASSQDAGVGTDTQYF,TGCGCCAGCAGCCAAGATGCAGGGGTGGGCACAGATACGCAGTATTTT
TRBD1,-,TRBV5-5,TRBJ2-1,CASSWWDSDNNEQFF,TGTGCCAGCAGCTGGTGGGACAGTGATAACAATGAGCAGTTCTTC
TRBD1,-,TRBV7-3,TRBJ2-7,CASSSGTGDFQQYF,TGTGCCAGCAGCTCCGGGACAGGCGATTTCCAGCAGTACTTC
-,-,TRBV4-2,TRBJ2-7,CASSRVAADADRNEQYF,TGTGCCAGCAGCCGAGTGGCCGCCGACGCGGATCGCAACGAGCAGTACTTC
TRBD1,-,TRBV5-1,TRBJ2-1,CASTPDRVNEQFF,TGCGCCAGCACCCCGGACAGGGTAAATGAGCAGTTCTTC
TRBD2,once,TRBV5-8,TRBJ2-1,CASSDRLAARNEQFF,TGTGCCAGCAGCGATCGACTAGCGGCTCGGAATGAGCAGTTCTTC
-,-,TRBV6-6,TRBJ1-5,CASSYSGGRSSQPQHF,TGTGCCAGCAGTTACTCCGGGGGGCGTTCAAGTCAGCCCCAGCATTTT